Listed below are T cell receptor beta chains from one sample, sequenced in a study of shared clonotypes between healthy human individuals. Assay used: immunoSEQ multiplex PCR; TCRdb lists only in-frame clones, some missing. Of about 340,000 clones detected, 73% appear once; the ten largest clones hold about 10%. The sequenced material came from memory CD4+ T cells sorted from blood. The receptor set was obtained from a man aged 25-45 years in good health. Both conserved end residues are part of each CDR3. D genes are given only for firm matches. The size entry is marked missing in some rows and otherwise reads once, few, many or a size class.

J gene: TRBJ2-5; D gene: TRBD2; V gene: TRBV7-2; clone size: once; CDR3 DNA: TGTGCCAGCAGCTTAGAAAGCGGGAGGGTAGAGACCCAGTACTTC; CDR3 protein: CASSLESGRVETQYF
J gene: TRBJ2-1; D gene: -; V gene: TRBV27; clone size: -; CDR3 DNA: TGTGCCAGCAGTTTTCAGGACAGTAACAATGAGCAGTTCTTC; CDR3 protein: CASSFQDSNNEQFF
J gene: TRBJ1-5; D gene: -; V gene: TRBV7-3; clone size: -; CDR3 DNA: TGTGCCAGCAGCTCAGGGCCCAATCAGCCCCAGCATTTT; CDR3 protein: CASSSGPNQPQHF
J gene: TRBJ2-5; D gene: TRBD2; V gene: TRBV5-1; clone size: -; CDR3 DNA: TGCGCCAGCAGATCCCTAGCGGGACAAGAGACCCAGTACTTC; CDR3 protein: CASRSLAGQETQYF
J gene: TRBJ2-7; D gene: TRBD1; V gene: TRBV2; clone size: -; CDR3 DNA: TGTGCCAGCAGTTGGACAGGGGACTACGAGCAGTACTTC; CDR3 protein: CASSWTGDYEQYF
J gene: TRBJ1-4; D gene: -; V gene: TRBV5-1; clone size: -; CDR3 DNA: TGCGCCAGCAGCACGGAACAGGGCGGGACGGGTGAAAAACTGTTTTTT; CDR3 protein: CASSTEQGGTGEKLFF
J gene: TRBJ2-1; D gene: -; V gene: TRBV7-6; clone size: once; CDR3 DNA: TGTGCCAGCAGCCCAAGATACCAGGGGATCTACAATGAGCAGTTCTTC; CDR3 protein: CASSPRYQGIYNEQFF
J gene: TRBJ2-7; D gene: -; V gene: TRBV21-1; clone size: -; CDR3 DNA: TGTGCCAGCAGTCGCTACTCCTACGAGCAGTACTTC; CDR3 protein: CASSRYSYEQYF
J gene: TRBJ2-5; D gene: TRBD2; V gene: TRBV28; clone size: -; CDR3 DNA: TGTGCCAGCAGCTCCATGGGAGGGTCTCAAGAGACCCAGTACTTC; CDR3 protein: CASSSMGGSQETQYF
J gene: TRBJ2-2; D gene: TRBD2; V gene: TRBV19; clone size: -; CDR3 DNA: TGTGCCAGTAGTATAGATAGGACTAGCGGGAGAGCCGGGGAGCTGTTTTTT; CDR3 protein: CASSIDRTSGRAGELFF
J gene: TRBJ2-2; D gene: -; V gene: TRBV5-6; clone size: -; CDR3 DNA: TGTGCCAGCAGCTTGATGCTAGACACCGGGGAGCTGTTTTTT; CDR3 protein: CASSLMLDTGELFF
J gene: TRBJ2-5; D gene: TRBD1; V gene: TRBV5-1; clone size: -; CDR3 DNA: TGCGCCAGCAGCTCACAGCCGACAGGGGGCAGGGAGACCCAGTACTTC; CDR3 protein: CASSSQPTGGRETQYF
J gene: TRBJ2-1; D gene: -; V gene: TRBV6-1; clone size: -; CDR3 DNA: TGTGCCAGCAGTAGGAAAAGCTCCTACAATGAGCAGTTCTTC; CDR3 protein: CASSRKSSYNEQFF
J gene: TRBJ2-1; D gene: TRBD1; V gene: TRBV30; clone size: -; CDR3 DNA: TGTGCCTGGACCATGAAGACAGGGCTTATGAATGAGCAGTTCTTC; CDR3 protein: CAWTMKTGLMNEQFF
J gene: TRBJ2-7; D gene: -; V gene: TRBV20-1; clone size: few; CDR3 DNA: TGCAGTGCAGGACCGCTCGGCGAGCAGTACTTC; CDR3 protein: CSAGPLGEQYF
J gene: TRBJ2-1; D gene: -; V gene: TRBV21-1; clone size: once; CDR3 DNA: TGTGCCAGCAGCCCCGCTACCGAGGGGGATAATGAGCAGTTCTTC; CDR3 protein: CASSPATEGDNEQFF
J gene: TRBJ1-2; D gene: TRBD1; V gene: TRBV28; clone size: -; CDR3 DNA: TGTGCCTCCTCGGGACAGCATTCCCTTGGCTATGGCTACACCTTC; CDR3 protein: CASSGQHSLGYGYTF
J gene: TRBJ2-5; D gene: -; V gene: TRBV7-8; clone size: -; CDR3 DNA: TGTGCCAGCAGCAAAGACAAGCAAGAGACCCAGTACTTC; CDR3 protein: CASSKDKQETQYF
J gene: TRBJ1-2; D gene: TRBD1; V gene: TRBV7-9; clone size: -; CDR3 DNA: TGTGCCAGCAGCTTGATGACAGGGGATAATGGCTACACCTTC; CDR3 protein: CASSLMTGDNGYTF
J gene: TRBJ1-5; D gene: -; V gene: TRBV28; clone size: -; CDR3 DNA: TGTGCCAGCAGTCCCAACGGGAAGCGGGGGTCAGTTATTCGGGCCCAGCATTTT; CDR3 protein: CASSPNGKRGSVIRAQHF
J gene: TRBJ2-7; D gene: -; V gene: TRBV6-1; clone size: -; CDR3 DNA: TGTGCCAGCAGTCAGATTCGAGGGCCCTACGAGCAGTACTTC; CDR3 protein: CASSQIRGPYEQYF
J gene: TRBJ2-7; D gene: -; V gene: TRBV5-1; clone size: -; CDR3 DNA: TGCGCCAGCAGCCCCAGGGCCAGGGAGGACGAGCAGTACTTC; CDR3 protein: CASSPRAREDEQYF
J gene: TRBJ2-7; D gene: TRBD1; V gene: TRBV5-6; clone size: -; CDR3 DNA: TGTGCCAGCAGCACATTACAGGGGGCGTGGTACGAGCAGTACTTC; CDR3 protein: CASSTLQGAWYEQYF
J gene: TRBJ1-2; D gene: -; V gene: TRBV2; clone size: -; CDR3 DNA: TGTGCCAGCAGGAGGGGCGGCGTCGACTATGGCTACACCTTC; CDR3 protein: CASRRGGVDYGYTF
J gene: TRBJ1-1; D gene: -; V gene: TRBV5-5; clone size: -; CDR3 DNA: TGTGCCAGCAGCTCGCGGAGGTCTAGCACTGAAGCTTTCTTT; CDR3 protein: CASSSRRSSTEAFF
J gene: TRBJ2-3; D gene: -; V gene: TRBV30; clone size: -; CDR3 DNA: TGTGCCTGGAGATCGACTCTCAGACAAGATACGCAGTATTTT; CDR3 protein: CAWRSTLRQDTQYF
J gene: TRBJ2-7; D gene: TRBD1; V gene: TRBV29-1; clone size: -; CDR3 DNA: TGCAGCGCTCTCACACTGACAGGGGGATTGATCTACGAGCAGTACTTC; CDR3 protein: CSALTLTGGLIYEQYF
J gene: TRBJ2-1; D gene: -; V gene: TRBV10-1; clone size: many; CDR3 DNA: TGCGCCAGCAGTGACTACAACACAGAGGAGCAGTTCTTC; CDR3 protein: CASSDYNTEEQFF
J gene: TRBJ1-2; D gene: TRBD1; V gene: TRBV19; clone size: -; CDR3 DNA: TGTGCCAGTAGCCATTTCAGGGGGGAGAACTATGGCTACACCTTC; CDR3 protein: CASSHFRGENYGYTF
J gene: TRBJ2-7; D gene: TRBD1; V gene: TRBV5-6; clone size: -; CDR3 DNA: TGTGCCAGCAGTTGGGACCGGGACAGGGGCGAGCAGTACTTC; CDR3 protein: CASSWDRDRGEQYF
J gene: TRBJ1-3; D gene: -; V gene: TRBV6-1; clone size: -; CDR3 DNA: TGTGCCACAGACGTAGCCTTTGGAAACACCATATATTTT; CDR3 protein: CATDVAFGNTIYF
J gene: TRBJ2-7; D gene: TRBD2; V gene: TRBV5-6; clone size: -; CDR3 DNA: TGTGCCAGCAGCCCTATTAGCGGGAGTGGGTCCTACGAGCAGTACTTC; CDR3 protein: CASSPISGSGSYEQYF
J gene: TRBJ2-1; D gene: TRBD1; V gene: TRBV11-2; clone size: -; CDR3 DNA: TGTGCCAGCAGCTTAACCCGGGACAGGTTGTATGAGCAGTTCTTC; CDR3 protein: CASSLTRDRLYEQFF
J gene: TRBJ2-1; D gene: TRBD2; V gene: TRBV4-3; clone size: -; CDR3 DNA: TGCGCCAGCAGCCGACTATTAGCGGGAGTGGAGGACAATGAGCAGTTCTTC; CDR3 protein: CASSRLLAGVEDNEQFF
J gene: TRBJ2-1; D gene: -; V gene: TRBV19; clone size: -; CDR3 DNA: TGTGCCAGTAGTATAGATGGGGGTAGCTCCTACAATGAGCAGTTCTTC; CDR3 protein: CASSIDGGSSYNEQFF
J gene: TRBJ1-5; D gene: -; V gene: TRBV5-5; clone size: few; CDR3 DNA: TGTGCCAGCAGCTTGGTGGGGGGCCGGGGCAATCAGCCCCAGCATTTT; CDR3 protein: CASSLVGGRGNQPQHF
J gene: TRBJ2-7; D gene: TRBD1; V gene: TRBV7-8; clone size: few; CDR3 DNA: TGTGCCAGCAGTTCAAGGGGGCTAGCTCCCTACGAGCAGTACTTC; CDR3 protein: CASSSRGLAPYEQYF
J gene: TRBJ1-1; D gene: -; V gene: TRBV28; clone size: -; CDR3 DNA: TGTGCCAGCAGCACTACGGGACACCTGGTGAACACTGAAGCTTTCTTT; CDR3 protein: CASSTTGHLVNTEAFF
J gene: TRBJ1-2; D gene: TRBD1; V gene: TRBV6-1; clone size: many; CDR3 DNA: TGTGCCAGCAGCCGGGACAGGGGGTTTTACTATGGCTACACCTTC; CDR3 protein: CASSRDRGFYYGYTF
J gene: TRBJ1-2; D gene: -; V gene: TRBV21-1; clone size: -; CDR3 DNA: TGTGCCAGCAACACAAACACAGGGGCGAACTATGGCTACACCTTC; CDR3 protein: CASNTNTGANYGYTF
J gene: TRBJ2-1; D gene: TRBD2; V gene: TRBV6-5; clone size: -; CDR3 DNA: TGTGCCAGCAGCCGAGGGACTAGCAGTTACAATGAGCAGTTCTTC; CDR3 protein: CASSRGTSSYNEQFF
J gene: TRBJ2-6; D gene: -; V gene: TRBV4-2; clone size: -; CDR3 DNA: TGTGCCAGCAGCCCTTCCTCTAGCGTGAGCTCTGGGGCCAACGTCCTGACTTTC; CDR3 protein: CASSPSSSVSSGANVLTF
J gene: TRBJ2-2; D gene: -; V gene: TRBV10-2; clone size: -; CDR3 DNA: TGCGCCAGCAGTGAGTCTGGATCGTCCAAGCTGTTTTTT; CDR3 protein: CASSESGSSKLFF
J gene: TRBJ2-1; D gene: TRBD2; V gene: TRBV5-5; clone size: few; CDR3 DNA: TGTGCCAGCAGCTGGAGACTAGCGGACAATGAGCAGTTCTTC; CDR3 protein: CASSWRLADNEQFF
J gene: TRBJ2-7; D gene: -; V gene: TRBV6-5; clone size: -; CDR3 DNA: TGTGCCAGCAGTGCCACAGGGAACTCCTACGAGCAGTACTTC; CDR3 protein: CASSATGNSYEQYF
J gene: TRBJ2-7; D gene: TRBD1; V gene: TRBV2; clone size: -; CDR3 DNA: TGTGCCAGCCGGGGACAGTCCTACGAGCAGTACTTC; CDR3 protein: CASRGQSYEQYF
J gene: TRBJ1-2; D gene: -; V gene: TRBV7-3; clone size: -; CDR3 DNA: TGTGCCAGCAGCGTAAAGGGCGTCCAGGGTCATGGCTACACCTTC; CDR3 protein: CASSVKGVQGHGYTF
J gene: TRBJ2-3; D gene: -; V gene: TRBV9; clone size: -; CDR3 DNA: TGTGCCAGCAGCGGAGAAACAGGAAAAACAGATACGCAGTATTTT; CDR3 protein: CASSGETGKTDTQYF
J gene: TRBJ2-3; D gene: -; V gene: TRBV7-2; clone size: -; CDR3 DNA: TGTGCCAGCAGCTTAGCCGCGGATACGCAGTATTTT; CDR3 protein: CASSLAADTQYF
J gene: TRBJ2-2; D gene: -; V gene: TRBV14; clone size: few; CDR3 DNA: TGTGCCAGCAGCCAACTACGGGATGGGAACACCGGGGAGCTGTTTTTT; CDR3 protein: CASSQLRDGNTGELFF
J gene: TRBJ1-2; D gene: TRBD1; V gene: TRBV5-4; clone size: -; CDR3 DNA: TGTGCCAGCAGCTTGCGGACAGGCAACTGGGGCTACACCTTC; CDR3 protein: CASSLRTGNWGYTF
J gene: TRBJ2-7; D gene: TRBD1; V gene: TRBV7-2; clone size: once; CDR3 DNA: TGTGCCAGCAGCTTAGGGGGCAGGGGGCCCTACGAGCAGTACTTC; CDR3 protein: CASSLGGRGPYEQYF
J gene: TRBJ2-7; D gene: TRBD1; V gene: TRBV28; clone size: -; CDR3 DNA: TGTGCCAGCAGTCCCACGGGACAGGCCTACGAGCAGTACTTC; CDR3 protein: CASSPTGQAYEQYF